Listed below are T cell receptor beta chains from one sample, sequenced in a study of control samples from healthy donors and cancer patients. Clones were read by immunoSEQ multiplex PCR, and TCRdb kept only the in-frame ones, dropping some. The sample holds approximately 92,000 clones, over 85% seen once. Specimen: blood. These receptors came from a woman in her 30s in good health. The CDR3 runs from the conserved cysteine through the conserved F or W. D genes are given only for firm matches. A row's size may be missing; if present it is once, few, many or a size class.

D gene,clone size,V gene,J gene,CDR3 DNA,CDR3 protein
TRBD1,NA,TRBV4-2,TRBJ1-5,TGTGCCAGCAGCCAGAACAGGGGGGGAAATCAGCCCCAGCATTTT,CASSQNRGGNQPQHF
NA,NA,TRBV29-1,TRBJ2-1,TGCAGCGTTGAGTCAATCCCAGGCCGGCCCTATGAGCAGTTCTTC,CSVESIPGRPYEQFF
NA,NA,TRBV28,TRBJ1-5,TGTGCCAGCAGTTTAAGCAGTCCAGGGGGCAATCAGCCCCAGCATTTT,CASSLSSPGGNQPQHF
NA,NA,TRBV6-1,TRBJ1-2,TGTGCCAGCAGTGAAGGCGGGGGCGCAAGTTATGGCTACACCTTC,CASSEGGGASYGYTF
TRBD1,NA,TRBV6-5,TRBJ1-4,TGTGCCAGCAGTTACTCTTGGGACAGCTATGAAAAACTGTTTTTT,CASSYSWDSYEKLFF
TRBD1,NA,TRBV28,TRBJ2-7,TGTGCCAGCAGTCTTGGACAGGGCGGCGAGCAGTACTTC,CASSLGQGGEQYF
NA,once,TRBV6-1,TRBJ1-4,TGTGCCAGCAGTGAAGCGTTTCCCGGGGGATCTAATGAAAAACTGTTTTTT,CASSEAFPGGSNEKLFF
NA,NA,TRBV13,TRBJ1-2,TGTGCCAGCAGCTTACGACTTTGGGAAAGAGCTAACTATGGCTACACCTTC,CASSLRLWERANYGYTF
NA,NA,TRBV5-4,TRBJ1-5,TGTGCCAGCAGCTTGGAGGGTGAGCAGCCCCAGCATTTT,CASSLEGEQPQHF
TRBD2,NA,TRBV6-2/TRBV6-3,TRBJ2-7,TGTGCCAGCAGTTACGGACTATCGGGAGGGGCCCTACAAGAGCAGTACTTC,CASSYGLSGGALQEQYF
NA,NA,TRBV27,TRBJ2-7,TGTGCCAGCAGTGCCACAAGGAGAGGGGAGCAGTACTTC,CASSATRRGEQYF
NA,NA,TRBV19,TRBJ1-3,TGTGCCAGTAGTATAGGAAGGACCGGAGGAAACACCATATATTTT,CASSIGRTGGNTIYF
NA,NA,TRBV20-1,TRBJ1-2,TGCAGTGCTAGCCGGGACTTTGGCTACACCTTC,CSASRDFGYTF
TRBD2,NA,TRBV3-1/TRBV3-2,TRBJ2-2,TGTGCCAGCAGCCGCATAGCGGGGAGAGACACCGGGGAGCTGTTTTTT,CASSRIAGRDTGELFF
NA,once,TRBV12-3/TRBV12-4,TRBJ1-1,TGTGCCAGCTCCCGGACTGAAGCTTTCTTT,CASSRTEAFF
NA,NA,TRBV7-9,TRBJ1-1,TGTGCCAGCAGCTCCCTGGACAGAATGAACACTGAAGCTTTCTTT,CASSSLDRMNTEAFF
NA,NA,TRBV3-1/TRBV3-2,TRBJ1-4,TGTGCCAGCAGCCAAGGACCTAGGGACCGCGGGGTTTTT,CASSQGPRDRGVF
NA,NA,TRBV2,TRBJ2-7,TGTGCCAGCAGTGCCAGGGTCCACGAGCAGTACTTC,CASSARVHEQYF
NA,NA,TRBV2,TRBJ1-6,TGTGCCAGCAGTCCCCGGGACATAAAAAATTCACCCCTCCACTTT,CASSPRDIKNSPLHF
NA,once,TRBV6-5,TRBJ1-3,TGTGCCAGCAGTTACTCGGGGGGAAACACCATATATTTT,CASSYSGGNTIYF
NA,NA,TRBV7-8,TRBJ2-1,TGTGCCAGCACTAATCCGGGACCCATACTCTACAATGAGCAGTTCTTC,CASTNPGPILYNEQFF
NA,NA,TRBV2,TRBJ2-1,TGTGCCAGCAGTTTGCACAATGAGCAGTTCTTC,CASSLHNEQFF